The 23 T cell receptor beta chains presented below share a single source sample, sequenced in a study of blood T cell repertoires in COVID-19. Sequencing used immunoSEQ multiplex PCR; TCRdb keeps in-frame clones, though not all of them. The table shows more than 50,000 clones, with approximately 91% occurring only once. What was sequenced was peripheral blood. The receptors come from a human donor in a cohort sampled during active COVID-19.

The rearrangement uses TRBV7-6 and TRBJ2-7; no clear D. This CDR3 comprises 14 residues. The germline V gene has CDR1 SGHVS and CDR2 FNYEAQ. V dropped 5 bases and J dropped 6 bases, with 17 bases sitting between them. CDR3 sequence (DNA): TGTGCCAGCAGCCTCACGGCGACCCACAGCGAGCAGTACTTC. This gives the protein CASSLTATHSEQYF.

CDR3 bases: TGTGCCAGCAGCTCCCGTGGAGCCGGGGGGTCTAATGAAAAACTGTTTTTT. Protein sequence: CASSSRGAGGSNEKLFF. The chain joins TRBV11-2 to TRBJ1-4; D perhaps matches TRBD1 (5 bases). The CDR3 contains 17 residues. V dropped 4 bases and J dropped 3 bases, with 18 bases sitting between them. Germline V CDR1 and CDR2: SGHAT, FQNNGV.

DNA for the CDR3: TGCGCCAGCAGCCAAGGGCGGCGGGAGAGCACAGATACGCAGTATTTT. Its translation: CASSQGRRESTDTQYF. The chain is built from TRBV4-1 and TRBJ2-3, with 7 bases aligning to TRBD2. Germline V gene sequence: CDR1 MGHRA, CDR2 YSYEKL. Trimming cost V 1 base and J 0 bases; bases outside gene matches: 4. CDR3 length: 16 amino acids.

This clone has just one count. The CDR3 sequence: CASSQRQGRETQYF. CDR3 DNA sequence: TGTGCCAGCAGCCAACGACAGGGTAGGGAGACCCAGTACTTC. J is TRBJ2-5 and V is TRBV7-2; 7 nucleotides match TRBD1. The CDR3 is made up of 14 amino acids. V lost 5 bases and J lost 5; bases outside the gene matches: 8. In germline, CDR1 is SGHTA, CDR2 FQGNSA.

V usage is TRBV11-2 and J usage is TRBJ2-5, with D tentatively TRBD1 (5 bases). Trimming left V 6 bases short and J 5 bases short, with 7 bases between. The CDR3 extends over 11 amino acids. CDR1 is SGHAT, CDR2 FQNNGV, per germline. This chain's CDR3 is CASRPGETQYF. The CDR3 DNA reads TGTGCCAGCAGACCAGGGGAGACCCAGTACTTC.

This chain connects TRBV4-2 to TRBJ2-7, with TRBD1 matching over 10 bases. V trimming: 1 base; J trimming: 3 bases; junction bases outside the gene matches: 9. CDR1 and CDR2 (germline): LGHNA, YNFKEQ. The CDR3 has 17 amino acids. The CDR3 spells CASSQGPRDRGVYEQYF. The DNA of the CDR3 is TGTGCCAGCAGCCAAGGGCCACGGGACAGGGGCGTCTACGAGCAGTACTTC.

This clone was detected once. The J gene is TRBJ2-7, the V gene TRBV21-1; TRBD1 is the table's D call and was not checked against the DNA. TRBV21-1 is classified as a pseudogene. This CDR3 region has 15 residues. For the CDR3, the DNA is TGTGCCAGCACCCCCCCGGGACAGGGGGCATACGAGCAGTACTTC. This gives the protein CASTPPGQGAYEQYF.

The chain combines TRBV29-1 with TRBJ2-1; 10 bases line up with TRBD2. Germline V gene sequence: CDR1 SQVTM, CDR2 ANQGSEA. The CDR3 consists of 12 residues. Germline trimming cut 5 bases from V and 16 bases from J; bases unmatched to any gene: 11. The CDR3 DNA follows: TGCAGCGTTCTTATAGCGGGAGGTTTTAGCTTCTTC. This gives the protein CSVLIAGGFSFF.

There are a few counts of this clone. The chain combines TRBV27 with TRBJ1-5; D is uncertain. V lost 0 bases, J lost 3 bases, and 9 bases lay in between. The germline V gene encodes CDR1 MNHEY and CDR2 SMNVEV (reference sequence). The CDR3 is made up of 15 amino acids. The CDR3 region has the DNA TGTGCCAGCAGTTTATCGACGCAGGCCAATCAGCCCCAGCATTTT. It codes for CASSLSTQANQPQHF.

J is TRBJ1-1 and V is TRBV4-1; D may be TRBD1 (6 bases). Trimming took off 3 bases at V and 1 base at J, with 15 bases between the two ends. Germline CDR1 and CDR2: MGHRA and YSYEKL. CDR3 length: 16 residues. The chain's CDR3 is CASSQDSTGPNTEAFF. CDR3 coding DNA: TGCGCCAGCAGCCAGGATTCTACAGGGCCGAACACTGAAGCTTTCTTT.

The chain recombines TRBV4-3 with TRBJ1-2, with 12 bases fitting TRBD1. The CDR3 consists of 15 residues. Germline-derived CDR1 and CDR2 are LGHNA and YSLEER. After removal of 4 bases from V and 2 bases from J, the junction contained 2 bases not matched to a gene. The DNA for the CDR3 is TGCGCCAGCAGCCTAGGGACAGGGGGCAACTATGGCTACACCTTC. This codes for CASSLGTGGNYGYTF.

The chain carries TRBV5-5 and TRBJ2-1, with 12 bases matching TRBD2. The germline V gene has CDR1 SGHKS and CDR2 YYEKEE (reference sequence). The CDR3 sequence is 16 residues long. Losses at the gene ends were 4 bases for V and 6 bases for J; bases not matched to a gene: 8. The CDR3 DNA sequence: TGTGCCAGCAGCCCAAGACTAGCGGGAGCAAGCAATGAGCAGTTCTTC. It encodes CASSPRLAGASNEQFF.

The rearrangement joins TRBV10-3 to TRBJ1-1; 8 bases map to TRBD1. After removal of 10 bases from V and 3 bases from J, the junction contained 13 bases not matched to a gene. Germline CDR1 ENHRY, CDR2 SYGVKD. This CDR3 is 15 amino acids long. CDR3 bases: TGTGCCACCTGGGACAGGAGGGCTAGGGACACTGAAGCTTTCTTT. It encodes CATWDRRARDTEAFF.

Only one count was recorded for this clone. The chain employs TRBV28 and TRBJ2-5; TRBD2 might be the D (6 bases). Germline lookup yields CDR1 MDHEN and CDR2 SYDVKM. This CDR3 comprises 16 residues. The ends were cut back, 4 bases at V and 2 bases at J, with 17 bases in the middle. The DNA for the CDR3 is TGTGCCAGCAGTTCCCGGGCTCCAGGGAGGCAAGAGACCCAGTACTTC. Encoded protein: CASSSRAPGRQETQYF. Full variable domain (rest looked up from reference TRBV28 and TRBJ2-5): DVKVTQSSRYLVKRTGEKVFLECVQDMDHENMFWYRQDPGLGLRLIYFSYDVKMKEKGDIPEGYSVSREKKERFSLILESASTNQTSMYLCASSSRAPGRQETQYFGPGTRLLVL.

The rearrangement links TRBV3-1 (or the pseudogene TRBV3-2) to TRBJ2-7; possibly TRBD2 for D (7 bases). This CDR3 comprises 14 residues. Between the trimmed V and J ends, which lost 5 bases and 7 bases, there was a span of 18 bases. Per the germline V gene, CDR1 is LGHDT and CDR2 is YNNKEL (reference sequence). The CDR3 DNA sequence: TGTGCCAGCAGCTCAGAGGCGGGGGCTGGGGAGCAGTACTTC. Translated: CASSSEAGAGEQYF.

CDR3 sequence: CASSLRSQGNYGYTF. CDR3 coding DNA: TGTGCCAGCAGCTTACGTTCACAGGGGAACTATGGCTACACCTTC. The rearrangement uses TRBV5-4 and TRBJ1-2; 7 bases are a match to TRBD1. V lost 2 bases to trimming and J lost 2 bases; unmatched junction nucleotides: 6. Germline CDR1 is SGHNT and CDR2 is YYREEE (reference sequence). CDR3 length: 15 residues.

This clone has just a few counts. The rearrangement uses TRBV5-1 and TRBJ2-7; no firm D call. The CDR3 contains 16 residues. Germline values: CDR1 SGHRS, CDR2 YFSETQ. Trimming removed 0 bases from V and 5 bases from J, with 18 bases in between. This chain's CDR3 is CASSLGTVPGPHEQYF. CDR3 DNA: TGCGCCAGCAGCTTGGGCACGGTACCGGGTCCCCACGAGCAGTACTTC.

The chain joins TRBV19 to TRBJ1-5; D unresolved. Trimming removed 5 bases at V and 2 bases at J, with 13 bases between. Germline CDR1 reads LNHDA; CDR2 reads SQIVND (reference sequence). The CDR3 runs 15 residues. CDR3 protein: CASSFEGIRNQPQHF. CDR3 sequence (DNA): TGTGCCAGTAGTTTCGAGGGAATCCGCAATCAGCCCCAGCATTTT.

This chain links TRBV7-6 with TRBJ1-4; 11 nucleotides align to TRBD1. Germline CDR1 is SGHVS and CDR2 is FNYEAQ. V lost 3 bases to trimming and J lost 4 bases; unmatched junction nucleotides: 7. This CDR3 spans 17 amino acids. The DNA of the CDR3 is TGTGCCAGCAGCTTCGGACAGGGGGCCAACGATAATGAAAAACTGTTTTTT. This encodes CASSFGQGANDNEKLFF.

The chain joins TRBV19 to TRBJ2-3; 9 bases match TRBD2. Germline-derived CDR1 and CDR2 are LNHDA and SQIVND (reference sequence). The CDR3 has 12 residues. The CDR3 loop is CSSGSRPDTQYF. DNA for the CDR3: TGTAGTAGCGGGAGTCGTCCAGATACGCAGTATTTT. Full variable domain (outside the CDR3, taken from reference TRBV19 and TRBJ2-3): DGGITQSPKYLFRKEGQNVTLSCEQNLNHDAMYWYRQDPGQGLRLIYYSQIVNDFQKGDIAEGYSVSREKKESFPLTVTSAQKNPTAFYLCSSGSRPDTQYFGPGTRLTVL.

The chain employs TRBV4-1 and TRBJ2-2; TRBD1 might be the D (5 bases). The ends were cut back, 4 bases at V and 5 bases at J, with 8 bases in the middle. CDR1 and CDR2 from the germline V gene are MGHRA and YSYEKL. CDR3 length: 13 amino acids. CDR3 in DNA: TGCGCCAGCAGCCTGGACATGACCGGGGAGCTGTTTTTT. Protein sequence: CASSLDMTGELFF.

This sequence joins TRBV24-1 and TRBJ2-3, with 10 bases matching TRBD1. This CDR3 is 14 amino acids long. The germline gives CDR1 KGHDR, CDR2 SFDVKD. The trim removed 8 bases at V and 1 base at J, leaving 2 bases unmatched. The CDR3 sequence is CATTGTGGTDTQYF. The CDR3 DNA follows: TGTGCCACCACTGGGACAGGGGGCACAGATACGCAGTATTTT.

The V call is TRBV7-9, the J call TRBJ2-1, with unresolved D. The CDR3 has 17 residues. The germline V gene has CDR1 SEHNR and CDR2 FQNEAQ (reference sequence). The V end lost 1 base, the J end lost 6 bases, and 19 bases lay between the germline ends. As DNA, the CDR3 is TGTGCCAGCAGCTTAGAAGAGGCCAAACCTTTAACCAATGAGCAGTTCTTC. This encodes CASSLEEAKPLTNEQFF.